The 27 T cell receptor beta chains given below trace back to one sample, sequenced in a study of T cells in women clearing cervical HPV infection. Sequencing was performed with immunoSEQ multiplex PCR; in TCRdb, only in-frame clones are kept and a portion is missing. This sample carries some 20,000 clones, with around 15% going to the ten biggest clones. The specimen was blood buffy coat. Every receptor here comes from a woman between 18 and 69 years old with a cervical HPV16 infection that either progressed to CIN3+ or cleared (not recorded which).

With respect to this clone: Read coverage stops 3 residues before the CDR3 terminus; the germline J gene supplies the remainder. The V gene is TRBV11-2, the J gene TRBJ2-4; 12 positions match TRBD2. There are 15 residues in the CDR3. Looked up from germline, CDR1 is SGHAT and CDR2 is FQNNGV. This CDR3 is CASSFTSGGLETQYF. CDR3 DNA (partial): TGTGCCAGCAGCTTTACTAGCGGGGGGCTGGAGACT.

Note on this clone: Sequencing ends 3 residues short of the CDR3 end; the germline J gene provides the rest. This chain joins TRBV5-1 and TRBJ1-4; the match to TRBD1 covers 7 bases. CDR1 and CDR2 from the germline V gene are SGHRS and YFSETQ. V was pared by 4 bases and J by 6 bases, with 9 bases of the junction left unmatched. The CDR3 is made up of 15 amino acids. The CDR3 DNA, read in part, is TGCGCCAGCAGCCCCTACCGGGACAGCGATGAAAAA. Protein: CASSPYRDSDEK. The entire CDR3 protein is CASSPYRDSDEKLFF.

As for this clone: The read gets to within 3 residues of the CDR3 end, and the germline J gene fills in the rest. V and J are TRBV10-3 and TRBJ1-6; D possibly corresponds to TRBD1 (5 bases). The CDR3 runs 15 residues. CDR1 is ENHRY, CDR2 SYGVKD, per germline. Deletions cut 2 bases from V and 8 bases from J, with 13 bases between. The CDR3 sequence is CAISEDQGVDSPLHF. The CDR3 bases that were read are TGTGCCATCAGTGAGGACCAGGGCGTGGATTCACCC.

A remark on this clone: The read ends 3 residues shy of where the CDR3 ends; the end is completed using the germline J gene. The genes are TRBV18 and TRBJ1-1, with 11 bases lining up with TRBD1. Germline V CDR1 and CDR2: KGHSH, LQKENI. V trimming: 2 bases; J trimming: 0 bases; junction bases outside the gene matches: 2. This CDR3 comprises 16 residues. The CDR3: CASSPRTGGMNTEAFF. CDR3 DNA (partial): TGTGCCAGCTCACCAAGGACAGGGGGCATGAACACTGAA.

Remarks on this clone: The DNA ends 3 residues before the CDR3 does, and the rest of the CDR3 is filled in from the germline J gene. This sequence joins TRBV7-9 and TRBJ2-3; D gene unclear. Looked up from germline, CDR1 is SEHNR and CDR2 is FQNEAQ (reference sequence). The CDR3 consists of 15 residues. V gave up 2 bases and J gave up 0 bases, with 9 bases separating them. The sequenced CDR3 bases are TGTGCCAGCAGCTTAACCAGGCTTAGCACAGATACG. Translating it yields CASSLTRLSTDT. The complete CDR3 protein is CASSLTRLSTDTQYF.

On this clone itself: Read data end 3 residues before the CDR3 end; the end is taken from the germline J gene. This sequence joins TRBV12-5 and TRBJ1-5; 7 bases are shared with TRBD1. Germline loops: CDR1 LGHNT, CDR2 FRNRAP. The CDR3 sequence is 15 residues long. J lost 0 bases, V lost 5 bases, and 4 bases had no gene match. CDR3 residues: CASGGDSYSNQPQHF. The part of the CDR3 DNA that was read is TGTGCTAGTGGTGGGGACAGTTATAGCAATCAGCCC. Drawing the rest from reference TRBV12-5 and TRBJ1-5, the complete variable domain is DARVTQTPRHKVTEMGQEVTMRCQPILGHNTVFWYRQTMMQGLELLAYFRNRAPLDDSGMPKDRFSAEMPDATLATLKIQPSEPRDSAVYFCASGGDSYSNQPQHFGDGTRLSIL.

The part of the CDR3 DNA that was read is TGTGCTAGTGGTAGGACTAGTTCCAATGAG. Translation gives CASGRTSSNE. The full CDR3 reads CASGRTSSNEQFF. This sequence joins TRBV12-5 and TRBJ2-1, with 7 positions matching TRBD2. The read ends 3 residues before the CDR3 terminus; that terminus is restored from the germline J gene. The CDR3 is 13 residues long. Trimming at V came to 5 bases and at J to 6 bases, leaving 4 bases not matched to a gene. CDR1 is LGHNT, CDR2 FRNRAP, per germline.

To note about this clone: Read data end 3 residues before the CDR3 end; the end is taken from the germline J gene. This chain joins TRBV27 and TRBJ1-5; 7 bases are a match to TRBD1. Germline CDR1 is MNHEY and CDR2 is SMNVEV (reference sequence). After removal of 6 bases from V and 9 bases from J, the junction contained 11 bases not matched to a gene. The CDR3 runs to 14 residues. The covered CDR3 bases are TGTGCCAGCAGCCCCACAGGGGCCCGCTGGCCC. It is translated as CASSPTGARWP. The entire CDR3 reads CASSPTGARWPQHF.

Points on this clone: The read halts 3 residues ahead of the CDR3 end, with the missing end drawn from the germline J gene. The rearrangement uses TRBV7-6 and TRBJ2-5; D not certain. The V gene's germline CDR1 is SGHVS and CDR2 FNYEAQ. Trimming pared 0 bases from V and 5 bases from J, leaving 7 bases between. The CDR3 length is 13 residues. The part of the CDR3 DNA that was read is TGTGCCAGCAGCTTAGCCGCGTGGGAGACC. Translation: CASSLAAWET. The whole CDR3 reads CASSLAAWETQYF.

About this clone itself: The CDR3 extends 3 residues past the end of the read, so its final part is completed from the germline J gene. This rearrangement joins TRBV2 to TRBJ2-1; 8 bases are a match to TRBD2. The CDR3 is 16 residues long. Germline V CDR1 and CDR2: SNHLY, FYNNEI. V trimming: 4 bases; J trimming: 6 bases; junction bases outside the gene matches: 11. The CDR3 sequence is CASSGTPSGSFNEQFF. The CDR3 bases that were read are TGTGCCAGCAGTGGGACTCCTAGCGGGTCGTTCAATGAG. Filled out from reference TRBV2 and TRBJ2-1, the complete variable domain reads EPEVTQTPSHQVTQMGQEVILRCVPISNHLYFYWYRQILGQKVEFLVSFYNNEISEKSEIFDDQFSVERPDGSNFTLKIRSTKLEDSAMYFCASSGTPSGSFNEQFFGPGTRLTVL.

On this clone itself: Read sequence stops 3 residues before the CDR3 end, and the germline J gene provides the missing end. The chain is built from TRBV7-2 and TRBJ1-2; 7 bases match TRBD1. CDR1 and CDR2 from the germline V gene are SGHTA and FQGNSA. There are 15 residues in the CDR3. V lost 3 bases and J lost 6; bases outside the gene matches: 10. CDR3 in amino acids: CASSFGAGGFNGYTF. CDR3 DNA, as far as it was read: TGTGCCAGCAGCTTCGGGGCAGGGGGTTTTAATGGC.

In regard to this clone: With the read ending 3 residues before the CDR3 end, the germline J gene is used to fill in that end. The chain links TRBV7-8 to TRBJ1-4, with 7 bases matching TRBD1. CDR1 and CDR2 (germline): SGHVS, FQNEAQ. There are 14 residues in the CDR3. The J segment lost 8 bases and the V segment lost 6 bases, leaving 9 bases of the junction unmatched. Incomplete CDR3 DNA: TGTGCCAGCAGTGCAGGGGGTCTTAGGGAAAAA. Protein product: CASSAGGLREK. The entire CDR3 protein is CASSAGGLREKLFF.

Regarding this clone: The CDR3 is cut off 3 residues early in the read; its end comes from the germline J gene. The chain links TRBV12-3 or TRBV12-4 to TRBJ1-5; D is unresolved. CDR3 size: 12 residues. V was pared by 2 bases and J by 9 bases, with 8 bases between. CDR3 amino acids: CASSLKVPPQHF. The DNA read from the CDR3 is TGTGCCAGCAGTTTAAAGGTACCGCCC.

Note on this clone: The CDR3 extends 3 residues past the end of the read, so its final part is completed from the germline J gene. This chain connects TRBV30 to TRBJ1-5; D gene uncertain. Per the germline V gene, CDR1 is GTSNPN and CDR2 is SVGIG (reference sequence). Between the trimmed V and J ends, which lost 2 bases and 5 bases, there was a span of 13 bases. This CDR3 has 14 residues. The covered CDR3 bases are TGTGCCTGGAGTTTGAAGGGTCGAGATCAGCCC. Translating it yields CAWSLKGRDQP. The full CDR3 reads CAWSLKGRDQPQHF.

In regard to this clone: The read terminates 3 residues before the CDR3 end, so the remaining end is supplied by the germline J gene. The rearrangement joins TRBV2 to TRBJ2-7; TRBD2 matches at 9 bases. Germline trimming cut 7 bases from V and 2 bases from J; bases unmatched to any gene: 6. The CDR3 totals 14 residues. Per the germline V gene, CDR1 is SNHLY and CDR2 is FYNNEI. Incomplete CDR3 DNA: TGTGCCAGCAAAGGGGCTAGCGGGGCCTACGAG. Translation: CASKGASGAYE. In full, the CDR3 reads CASKGASGAYEQYF.

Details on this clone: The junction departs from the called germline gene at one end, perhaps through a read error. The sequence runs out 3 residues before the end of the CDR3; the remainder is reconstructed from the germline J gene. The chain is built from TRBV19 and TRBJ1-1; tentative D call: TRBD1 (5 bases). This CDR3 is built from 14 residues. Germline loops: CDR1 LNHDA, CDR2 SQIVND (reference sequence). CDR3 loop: CASSPNQGNNEAFF. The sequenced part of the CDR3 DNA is TGTGCCAGTAGTCCCAACCAGGGCAACAATGAA.

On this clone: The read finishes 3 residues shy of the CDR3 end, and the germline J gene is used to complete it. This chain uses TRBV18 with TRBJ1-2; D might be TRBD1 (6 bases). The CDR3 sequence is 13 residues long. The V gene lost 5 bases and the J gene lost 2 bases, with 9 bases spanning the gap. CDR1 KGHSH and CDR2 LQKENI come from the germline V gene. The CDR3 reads CASSDGTNYGYTF. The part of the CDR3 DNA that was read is TGTGCCAGCTCAGACGGGACAAACTATGGC.

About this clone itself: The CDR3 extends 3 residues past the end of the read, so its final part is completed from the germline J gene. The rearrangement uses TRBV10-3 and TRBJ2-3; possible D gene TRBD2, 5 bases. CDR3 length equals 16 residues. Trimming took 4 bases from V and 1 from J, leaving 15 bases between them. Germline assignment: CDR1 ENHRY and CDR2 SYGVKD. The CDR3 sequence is CAISGVTQRGTDTQYF. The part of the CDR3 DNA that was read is TGTGCCATCAGTGGCGTGACACAGAGGGGCACAGATACG.

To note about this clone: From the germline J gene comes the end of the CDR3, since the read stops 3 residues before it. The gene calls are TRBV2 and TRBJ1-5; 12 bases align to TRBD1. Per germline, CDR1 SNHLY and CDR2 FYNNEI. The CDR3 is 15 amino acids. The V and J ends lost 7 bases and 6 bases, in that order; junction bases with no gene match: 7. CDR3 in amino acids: CASTSGTGGGQPQHF. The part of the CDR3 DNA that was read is TGTGCCAGCACCTCCGGGACAGGGGGCGGTCAGCCC.

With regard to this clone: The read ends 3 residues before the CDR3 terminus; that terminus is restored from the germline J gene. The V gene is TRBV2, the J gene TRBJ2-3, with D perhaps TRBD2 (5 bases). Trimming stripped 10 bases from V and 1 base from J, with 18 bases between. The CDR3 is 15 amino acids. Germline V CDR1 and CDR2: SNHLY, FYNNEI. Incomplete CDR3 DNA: TGTGCCACCAACCCGGGCGGGTTTGGCACAGATACG. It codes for CATNPGGFGTDT. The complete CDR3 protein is CATNPGGFGTDTQYF.

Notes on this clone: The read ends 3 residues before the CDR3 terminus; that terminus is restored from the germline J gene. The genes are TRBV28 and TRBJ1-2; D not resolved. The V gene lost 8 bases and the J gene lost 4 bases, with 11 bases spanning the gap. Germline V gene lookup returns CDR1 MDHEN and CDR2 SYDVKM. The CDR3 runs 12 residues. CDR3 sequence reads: CASADAGYGYTF. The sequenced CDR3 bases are TGTGCCAGCGCTGACGCGGGCTATGGC.

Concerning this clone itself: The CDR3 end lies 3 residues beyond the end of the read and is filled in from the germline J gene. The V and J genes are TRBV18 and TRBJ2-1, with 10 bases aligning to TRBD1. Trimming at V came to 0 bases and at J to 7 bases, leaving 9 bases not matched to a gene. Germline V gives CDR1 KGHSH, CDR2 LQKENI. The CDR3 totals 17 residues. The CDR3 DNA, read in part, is TGTGCCAGCTCACCACCGTCGAGACAGGGGGCGGGTAATGAG. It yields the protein CASSPPSRQGAGNE. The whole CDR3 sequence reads CASSPPSRQGAGNEQFF.

CDR3 region: CATGGFYGYTF. Partial CDR3 DNA: TGTGCCACAGGGGGCTTCTATGGC. The chain is built from TRBV6-2 or TRBV6-3 and TRBJ1-2; 8 positions match TRBD1. Read coverage stops 3 residues before the CDR3 terminus; the germline J gene supplies the remainder. There are 11 residues in the CDR3. Germline CDR1 and CDR2: MNHEY and SVGEGT. With 10 bases clipped from V and 4 bases from J, the junction kept 2 bases outside the gene matches.

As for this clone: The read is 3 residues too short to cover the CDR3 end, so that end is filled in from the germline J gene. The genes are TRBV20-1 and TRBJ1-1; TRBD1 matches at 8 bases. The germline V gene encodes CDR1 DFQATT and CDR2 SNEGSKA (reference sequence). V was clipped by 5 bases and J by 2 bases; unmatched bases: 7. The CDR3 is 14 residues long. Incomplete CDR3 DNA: TGCAGTGCTTGGACAGGGAGGGGAAACACTGAA. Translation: CSAWTGRGNTE. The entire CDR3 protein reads CSAWTGRGNTEAFF.

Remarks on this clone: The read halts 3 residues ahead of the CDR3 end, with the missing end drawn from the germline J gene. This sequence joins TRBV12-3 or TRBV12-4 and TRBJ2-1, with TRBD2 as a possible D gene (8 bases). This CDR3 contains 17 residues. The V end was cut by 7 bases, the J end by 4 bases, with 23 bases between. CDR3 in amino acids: CASTDRQGSSGYNEQFF. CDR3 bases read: TGTGCCAGCACCGATCGACAGGGATCTAGCGGGTACAATGAG.

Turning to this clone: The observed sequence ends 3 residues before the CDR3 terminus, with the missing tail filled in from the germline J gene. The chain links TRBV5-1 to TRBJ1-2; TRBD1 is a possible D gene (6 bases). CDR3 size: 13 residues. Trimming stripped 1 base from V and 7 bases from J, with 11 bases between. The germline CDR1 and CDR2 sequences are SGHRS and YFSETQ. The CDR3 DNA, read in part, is TGCGCCAGCAGCTTGTCACAGGGATCTGGC. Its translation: CASSLSQGSG. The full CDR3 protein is CASSLSQGSGYTF.

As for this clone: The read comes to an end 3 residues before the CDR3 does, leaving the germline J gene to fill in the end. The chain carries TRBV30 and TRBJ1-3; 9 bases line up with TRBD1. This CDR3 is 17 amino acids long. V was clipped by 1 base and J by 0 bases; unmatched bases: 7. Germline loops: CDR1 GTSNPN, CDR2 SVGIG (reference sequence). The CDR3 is CAWSAGQGDHSGNTIYF. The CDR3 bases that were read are TGTGCCTGGAGTGCGGGACAGGGTGACCACTCTGGAAACACC. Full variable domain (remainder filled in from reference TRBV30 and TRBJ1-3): SQTIHQWPATLVQPVGSPLSLECTVEGTSNPNLYWYRQAAGRGLQLLFYSVGIGQISSEVPQNLSASRPQDRQFILSSKKLLLSDSGFYLCAWSAGQGDHSGNTIYFGEGSWLTVV.